Listed below are T cell receptor beta chains from one sample, sequenced in a study of blood T cell repertoires in COVID-19. Sequenced by immunoSEQ multiplex PCR; TCRdb stores in-frame clones only, minus some. The data show about 42,000 clones, roughly 86% seen once. The source material was peripheral blood. These receptors all come from a man between 65 and 85 years old with acute or convalescent COVID-19. CDR3s include the opening cysteine and the closing phenylalanine or tryptophan. The order of the fields is CDR3 protein, CDR3 DNA, V gene, D gene, J gene, clone size. The D gene is left open where the match is weak. Expanded clones get a size class; other rows say once, few or many, or leave the size out.

CDR3: CSATNSYEQYF; DNA: TGCAGTGCTACTAACTCCTACGAGCAGTACTTC; V: TRBV20-1; D: .; J: TRBJ2-7; size: .
CDR3: CASSSGGLWGQPQHF; DNA: TGTGCCAGTTCGTCCGGGGGGCTGTGGGGTCAGCCCCAGCATTTT; V: TRBV19; D: .; J: TRBJ1-5; size: .
CDR3: CASSLKDVALSYEKLFF; DNA: TGTGCCAGCAGCTTGAAAGATGTAGCCCTATCTTATGAAAAACTGTTTTTT; V: TRBV7-8; D: .; J: TRBJ1-4; size: .
CDR3: CAWMGGGGHTQYF; DNA: TGTGCCTGGATGGGGGGCGGGGGCCATACGCAGTATTTT; V: TRBV30; D: .; J: TRBJ2-3; size: once
CDR3: CASSDQTGRAEAFF; DNA: TGTGCCAGCAGTGATCAGACAGGTAGGGCGGAAGCTTTCTTT; V: TRBV6-1; D: .; J: TRBJ1-1; size: few
CDR3: CASSIGAGLGHQPQHF; DNA: TGTGCCAGTAGTATAGGCGCAGGGCTAGGGCATCAGCCCCAGCATTTT; V: TRBV19; D: .; J: TRBJ1-5; size: few
CDR3: CASSLILPGALSSYEQYF; DNA: TGTGCCAGCAGCTTAATCCTCCCCGGAGCCCTCAGCTCCTACGAGCAGTACTTC; V: TRBV7-8; D: .; J: TRBJ2-7; size: .
CDR3: CASSKPGTGAYEQYF; DNA: TGTGCCAGCAGCAAACCCGGGACAGGGGCGTACGAGCAGTACTTC; V: TRBV28; D: TRBD1; J: TRBJ2-7; size: .
CDR3: CASSLRQAPEAFF; DNA: TGTGCCAGCAGTCTCCGACAAGCCCCTGAAGCTTTCTTT; V: TRBV27; D: .; J: TRBJ1-1; size: .
CDR3: CASGPSTGINGYTF; DNA: TGCGCCAGCGGGCCTTCGACAGGGATAAATGGCTACACCTTC; V: TRBV10-2; D: TRBD1; J: TRBJ1-2; size: few
CDR3: CAWHGSENSPLHF; DNA: TGTGCCTGGCACGGGTCAGAAAATTCACCCCTCCACTTT; V: TRBV30; D: .; J: TRBJ1-6; size: .
CDR3: CASTQSGGKNSPLHF; DNA: TGTGCCAGCACCCAAAGCGGGGGGAAAAATTCACCCCTCCACTTT; V: TRBV7-8; D: .; J: TRBJ1-6; size: .
CDR3: CASSINAGGFPEAFF; DNA: TGTGCCAGTAGTATAAATGCAGGGGGCTTCCCTGAAGCTTTCTTT; V: TRBV19; D: TRBD1; J: TRBJ1-1; size: few
CDR3: CASSELTGPSGYTF; DNA: TGTGCCAGCAGTGAACTAACAGGGCCATCGGGCTACACCTTC; V: TRBV6-1; D: .; J: TRBJ1-2; size: .
CDR3: CTSSQGIPQARWGYTF; DNA: TGCACCAGCAGCCAAGGGATCCCCCAGGCCCGGTGGGGCTACACCTTC; V: TRBV1; D: .; J: TRBJ1-2; size: .
CDR3: CASSTRQGNSPLHF; DNA: TGTGCCAGCAGTACTCGACAGGGCAATTCACCCCTCCACTTT; V: TRBV6-6; D: TRBD1; J: TRBJ1-6; size: .
CDR3: CASSGQPGRGDTQYF; DNA: TGTGCCAGCAGCGGACAGCCCGGTCGTGGAGATACGCAGTATTTT; V: TRBV7-8; D: .; J: TRBJ2-3; size: .
CDR3: CASSQGLKARSGELFF; DNA: TGTGCCAGCAGCCAAGGACTAAAAGCAAGGAGCGGGGAGCTGTTTTTT; V: TRBV14; D: .; J: TRBJ2-2; size: .
CDR3: CASSSLYPTDTGELFF; DNA: TGTGCCAGCAGCTCTTTGTACCCCACTGACACCGGGGAGCTGTTTTTT; V: TRBV11-1; D: .; J: TRBJ2-2; size: .
CDR3: CASSVSRQGNEKLFF; DNA: TGTGCCAGCAGCGTGTCGAGACAGGGAAATGAAAAACTGTTTTTT; V: TRBV5-4; D: TRBD1; J: TRBJ1-4; size: .
CDR3: CASSFQGTVQETQYF; DNA: TGTGCCAGCAGTTTTCAGGGGACAGTCCAAGAGACCCAGTACTTC; V: TRBV28; D: TRBD1; J: TRBJ2-5; size: once
CDR3: CASSPALGQGNQPQHF; DNA: TGTGCCAGCTCACCGGCTCTCGGGCAGGGTAACCAGCCCCAGCATTTT; V: TRBV18; D: .; J: TRBJ1-5; size: .
CDR3: CASGEETQYF; DNA: TGTGCCAGCGGAGAAGAGACCCAGTACTTC; V: TRBV7-9; D: .; J: TRBJ2-5; size: .
CDR3: CASSYPPTGYSNQPQHF; DNA: TGTGCCAGCAGTTACCCCCCCACGGGGTATAGCAATCAGCCCCAGCATTTT; V: TRBV6-2/TRBV6-3; D: .; J: TRBJ1-5; size: once
CDR3: CASSPSVAGQETQYF; DNA: TGCGCCAGCAGCCCCTCAGTGGCGGGACAAGAGACCCAGTACTTC; V: TRBV5-1; D: .; J: TRBJ2-5; size: .